Listed below are T cell receptor beta chains from one sample, sequenced in a study of blood T cell repertoires in COVID-19. Profiling relied on immunoSEQ multiplex PCR, and the TCRdb table lists in-frame clones only, not all of them. This repertoire shows 450,000 or so clones, 89% found once; its top ten account for about 1.6%. Specimen: peripheral blood. These receptors originate from a woman in her thirties or forties with COVID-19, enrolled during active disease. CDR3s include the opening cysteine and the closing phenylalanine or tryptophan. The order of the fields is J gene, V gene, CDR3 protein.

j_gene: TRBJ1-4; v_gene: TRBV20-1; CDR3aa: CSASRPGVEKLFF
j_gene: TRBJ1-2; v_gene: TRBV25-1; CDR3aa: CATKGQGNGYTF
j_gene: TRBJ1-1; v_gene: TRBV7-9; CDR3aa: CASSLGQLNTEAFF
j_gene: TRBJ1-5; v_gene: TRBV10-3; CDR3aa: CAISVGQGVGQPQHF
j_gene: TRBJ2-3; v_gene: TRBV6-2/TRBV6-3; CDR3aa: CASSSLELAGGPYDTQYF
j_gene: TRBJ1-2; v_gene: TRBV9; CDR3aa: CASSPQDGYGYTF
j_gene: TRBJ2-7; v_gene: TRBV14; CDR3aa: CASSQISLRGRLAGTSYEQYF
j_gene: TRBJ1-1; v_gene: TRBV30; CDR3aa: CAWENDGGKAFF
j_gene: TRBJ2-6; v_gene: TRBV30; CDR3aa: CAWSRQGSSGANVLTF
j_gene: TRBJ2-6; v_gene: TRBV21-1; CDR3aa: CASSKLWGRSSGANVLTF